Listed below are T cell receptor beta chains from one sample, sequenced in a study of chemoradiotherapy in HPV16-positive cancers. Only in-frame clones appear in the TCRdb table, and some are missing; sequencing was by immunoSEQ multiplex PCR. The data show about 53,000 clones, under 95% seen once. The sample was blood, taken from a patient who underwent chemoradiotherapy. These receptors came from a human donor with HPV-associated anogenital cancer. Each CDR3 is given with its conserved first and last residue. D genes are given only for firm matches. The size of a clone is reported for some rows only, either as once, few or many, or as a class for expanded clones.

CDR3: CASRKGGQDSNQPQHF
DNA: TGTGCCAGCCGGAAGGGGGGACAGGATAGCAATCAGCCCCAGCATTTT
size: -
J: TRBJ1-5
V: TRBV27
D: TRBD1

CDR3: CASSIRSSGANVLTF
DNA: TGTGCCAGCAGCATACGAAGCTCTGGGGCCAACGTCCTGACTTTC
size: -
J: TRBJ2-6
V: TRBV11-2
D: -

CDR3: CAISFGQAEQFF
DNA: TGTGCCATCAGTTTCGGACAGGCTGAGCAGTTCTTC
size: -
J: TRBJ2-1
V: TRBV10-3
D: TRBD1

CDR3: CASSLASRGEQYF
DNA: TGTGCCAGCAGCTTAGCGTCCCGGGGCGAGCAGTACTTC
size: -
J: TRBJ2-7
V: TRBV7-9
D: -

CDR3: CASSVEGGQPQHF
DNA: TGTGCCAGCAGTGTAGAGGGGGGACAGCCCCAGCATTTT
size: -
J: TRBJ1-5
V: TRBV6-4
D: -

CDR3: CASSLDGVRGGTETQYF
DNA: TGTGCCAGCAGCTTAGATGGGGTCAGGGGTGGGACAGAGACCCAGTACTTC
size: once
J: TRBJ2-5
V: TRBV11-2
D: -

CDR3: CASSPPVVFSGNTIYF
DNA: TGTGCCAGCTCACCACCGGTAGTGTTCTCTGGAAACACCATATATTTT
size: -
J: TRBJ1-3
V: TRBV18
D: -

CDR3: CATHRGHEAFF
DNA: TGTGCCACTCACAGGGGTCATGAAGCTTTCTTT
size: -
J: TRBJ1-1
V: TRBV30
D: TRBD1

CDR3: CASSYRRDLSSGAFF
DNA: TGTGCCAGCAGTTATAGAAGGGACCTTTCCTCTGGAGCTTTCTTT
size: -
J: TRBJ1-1
V: TRBV6-5
D: -

CDR3: CASSQEASGTGTQPQHF
DNA: TGCGCCAGCAGCCAGGAGGCTTCGGGGACAGGGACTCAGCCCCAGCATTTT
size: -
J: TRBJ1-5
V: TRBV4-1
D: TRBD1

CDR3: CAWSSQETQYF
DNA: TGTGCCTGGAGTTCCCAAGAGACCCAGTACTTC
size: -
J: TRBJ2-5
V: TRBV30
D: -

CDR3: CASRRPGGYNSPLHF
DNA: TGTGCCAGCAGGCGGCCTGGGGGATATAATTCACCCCTCCACTTT
size: -
J: TRBJ1-6
V: TRBV7-2
D: -

CDR3: CASSSPADTQYF
DNA: TGTGCCAGCAGCTCCCCGGCAGATACGCAGTATTTT
size: -
J: TRBJ2-3
V: TRBV7-2
D: -

CDR3: CASSMDRDPRREQYF
DNA: TGTGCCAGTAGTATGGACAGGGACCCTCGTCGGGAGCAGTACTTC
size: -
J: TRBJ2-7
V: TRBV19
D: TRBD1

CDR3: CASSLGIGSYNEQFF
DNA: TGTGCCAGTAGTTTGGGAATAGGCTCCTACAATGAGCAGTTCTTC
size: -
J: TRBJ2-1
V: TRBV19
D: -

CDR3: CAISESEVQGNTIYF
DNA: TGTGCCATCAGTGAGTCGGAAGTTCAGGGAAACACCATATATTTT
size: -
J: TRBJ1-3
V: TRBV10-3
D: -

CDR3: CASSPAGTGGAYEQYF
DNA: TGTGCCAGCAGCCCGGCCGGGACAGGGGGCGCCTACGAGCAGTACTTC
size: -
J: TRBJ2-7
V: TRBV5-4
D: TRBD1

CDR3: CASSYAGSYSPLHF
DNA: TGTGCCAGCAGTTATGCGGGTTCATATTCACCCCTCCACTTT
size: few
J: TRBJ1-6
V: TRBV6-6
D: -

CDR3: CASSVSGTSVRYF
DNA: TGTGCCAGCAGCGTCTCCGGGACTAGCGTCCGGTACTTC
size: -
J: TRBJ2-4
V: TRBV7-2
D: TRBD2

CDR3: CASSLVSDSGNTIYF
DNA: TGTGCCAGCAGCTTGGTTTCAGACTCTGGAAACACCATATATTTT
size: -
J: TRBJ1-3
V: TRBV5-8
D: -

CDR3: CASSYGVAGGQETQYF
DNA: TGTGCCAGCAGTTATGGGGTAGCGGGAGGCCAAGAGACCCAGTACTTC
size: -
J: TRBJ2-5
V: TRBV6-6
D: TRBD2

CDR3: CATSGGFAAPTTNEKLFF
DNA: TGTGCCACCTCTGGCGGATTCGCGGCCCCCACAACTAATGAAAAACTGTTTTTT
size: -
J: TRBJ1-4
V: TRBV10-3
D: -

CDR3: CASSLESNTGELFF
DNA: TGCGCCAGCAGCTTGGAGTCGAACACCGGGGAGCTGTTTTTT
size: -
J: TRBJ2-2
V: TRBV5-1
D: -

CDR3: CASGGPDTDTQYF
DNA: TGTGCCTCGGGGGGGCCAGACACAGATACGCAGTATTTT
size: -
J: TRBJ2-3
V: TRBV5-6
D: TRBD2

CDR3: CASSLGRQGLTEAFF
DNA: TGTGCCAGCAGCTTAGGGAGACAGGGTTTGACTGAAGCTTTCTTT
size: -
J: TRBJ1-1
V: TRBV7-9
D: TRBD1

CDR3: CASSLGGTGPYNEQFF
DNA: TGTGCCAGCAGCTTAGGGGGGACAGGACCCTACAATGAGCAGTTCTTC
size: once
J: TRBJ2-1
V: TRBV7-9
D: TRBD1

CDR3: CASSLGDSGSTEAFF
DNA: TGTGCCAGCAGCTTAGGGGACAGCGGGAGCACTGAAGCTTTCTTT
size: -
J: TRBJ1-1
V: TRBV7-8
D: TRBD1

CDR3: CASRARLNDQPQHF
DNA: TGTGCCAGTAGGGCCCGACTAAATGATCAGCCCCAGCATTTT
size: -
J: TRBJ1-5
V: TRBV19
D: -